This T cell receptor (beta chain) was retrieved from a study of T cells in Graves' hyperthyroidism and ophthalmopathy. Study-wide points: In blood, most of the thyroid clonotypes expanded above 0.001 were also present.

The length of the CDR3 is 14 residues. The V end lost 5 bases, the J end lost 5 bases, and 11 bases lay between the germline ends. CDR1 and CDR2 from the germline V gene are KGHDR and SFDVKD. Regions amplified from RNA transcripts were the TCR beta CDR3 regions. The HTBI set primed first-round TCR CDR3 RT-PCR. TCRdb processed the multiplex PCR reads anew with MiXCR; each CDR3 protein has one entry. The sample contains roughly 550,000 distinct CDR3 sequences, about 16% of which appear only once. Ophthalmopathy patients showed a Clinical Activity Score of at least 3, NOSPECS grade of at least 4 and duration under 3 months. Orbital computed tomography and thyroid ultrasound, together with serum TRAb and thyroxine and clinical symptoms, were used for diagnoses. Worth noting for this clonotype: What it binds is unknown.

The source material was blood. The receptor was derived from a woman under 40 with Graves' ophthalmopathy. The chain couples TRBV24-1 to TRBJ2-2, with a weak D call TRBD1 (5 bases). The CDR3 nucleotides are TGTGCCACCAGTGTTTCAGGGATGACCGGGGAGCTGTTTTTT. Its protein product is CATSVSGMTGELFF.